Listed below are T cell receptor beta chains from one sample, sequenced in a study of CD8 T cells in ankylosing spondylitis. TCRdb reprocessed the 5' RACE reads via MiXCR and lists one record per CDR3 protein. The table includes about 120,000 distinct CDR3 sequences, roughly an eighth detected once. The material sequenced was blood, either unsorted or a sorted T cell fraction (not recorded which). Receptors were obtained from a female donor with ankylosing spondylitis or in good health (not recorded which). The CDR3 runs from the conserved cysteine through the conserved F or W. Fields, in order: clone size, D gene, V gene, J gene, CDR3 DNA, CDR3 protein. The D gene is left open where the match is weak. The listing skips clone size in some rows; elsewhere it reads once, few, many or a size class.

>-|TRBD1|TRBV29-1|TRBJ2-3
TGCAGCGTTGACCAGGACAGGGGCCCAGATACGCAGTATTTT
CSVDQDRGPDTQYF
>many|TRBD2|TRBV7-9|TRBJ2-1
TGTGCCAGCAGCTGGAGGACTAGCGGGAGGAATGAGCAGTTCTTC
CASSWRTSGRNEQFF
>many|-|TRBV6-5|TRBJ2-5
TGTGCCAGCAGTTACTCCGGCCGGGATAGGGGGAAGACCCAGTACTTC
CASSYSGRDRGKTQYF
>many|TRBD2|TRBV27|TRBJ2-1
TGTGCCAGCACCCTTAGCGGGGACTACAATGAGCAGTTCTTC
CASTLSGDYNEQFF
>-|-|TRBV21-1|TRBJ2-5
TGTGCCAGCAGCAAAGAAGGCGGTAGCTGTCGGGAGACCCAGTACTTC
CASSKEGGSCRETQYF
>-|-|TRBV7-6|TRBJ2-7
TGTGCCAGCAGCTTATGGGGGGCGAGTTACGAGCAGTACTTC
CASSLWGASYEQYF
>many|TRBD1|TRBV28|TRBJ2-5
TGTGCCAGCAGTTTATCGGACAGGGCAAGAGAGACCCAGTACTTC
CASSLSDRARETQYF
>few|TRBD1|TRBV11-2|TRBJ2-1
TGTGCCAGCAGCTTAGTGGGACAGGGGGGGTACAATGAGCAGTTCTTC
CASSLVGQGGYNEQFF
>many|-|TRBV12-3/TRBV12-4|TRBJ1-1
TGTGCCAGCTTCCGGGGCTATGACACTCGGGGCACTGAAGCTTTCTTT
CASFRGYDTRGTEAFF
>few|TRBD1|TRBV6-1|TRBJ2-6
TGTGCCAGCAGTGCGACAGGGGACTCTGGGGCCAACGTCCTGACTTTC
CASSATGDSGANVLTF
>many|TRBD1|TRBV20-1|TRBJ2-1
TGCAGTGCCTCAATCGGACAGGGGGCTGAAGATGAGCAGTTCTTC
CSASIGQGAEDEQFF
>many|-|TRBV6-1|TRBJ1-1
TGTGCCACCTCTTCGAGGAGGGAGACTGAAGCTTTCTTT
CATSSRRETEAFF
>few|-|TRBV12-3/TRBV12-4|TRBJ1-1
TGTGCCAGCAGTTTGGTCGGGGGGAACACTGAAGCTTTCTTT
CASSLVGGNTEAFF
>-|TRBD2|TRBV9|TRBJ2-1
TGTGCCAGCAGCGTAGCTACAGGCGGCGGGAGAAGCGATGAGCAGTTCTTC
CASSVATGGGRSDEQFF